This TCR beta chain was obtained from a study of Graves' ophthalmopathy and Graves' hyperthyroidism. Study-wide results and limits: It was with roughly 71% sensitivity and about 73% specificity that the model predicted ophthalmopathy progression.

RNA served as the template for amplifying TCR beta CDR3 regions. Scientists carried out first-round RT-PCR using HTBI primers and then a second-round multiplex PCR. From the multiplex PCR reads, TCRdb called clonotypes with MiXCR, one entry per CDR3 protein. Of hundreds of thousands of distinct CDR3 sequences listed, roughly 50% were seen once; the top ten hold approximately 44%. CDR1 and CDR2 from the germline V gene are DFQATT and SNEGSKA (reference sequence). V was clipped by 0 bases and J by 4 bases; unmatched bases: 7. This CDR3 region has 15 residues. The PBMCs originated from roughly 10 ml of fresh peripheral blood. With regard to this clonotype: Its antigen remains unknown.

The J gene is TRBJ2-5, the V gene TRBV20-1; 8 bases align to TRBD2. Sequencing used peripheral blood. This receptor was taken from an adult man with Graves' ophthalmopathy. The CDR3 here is CSAREPGLVPETQYF. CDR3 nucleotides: TGCAGTGCTAGAGAGCCGGGACTAGTCCCAGAGACCCAGTACTTC.